This TCR beta chain was found in a study of T cell responses to AZD1222 COVID-19 vaccine. Findings and limits, study-wide: Spike-specific TCR breadth and depth rose after two AZD1222 doses. Variant regions that are unmutated are reportedly the target of nearly half of spike-specific TCRs.

The protocol was immunoSEQ multiplex PCR, while the TCRdb copy is restricted to in-frame clones and leaves out a portion. The sample has about 130,000 clones; more than 75% are singletons. Note on this clone: The antigen remains unidentified.

V was clipped by 8 bases and J by 4 bases; unmatched bases: 6. Germline loops: CDR1 MNHEY, CDR2 SVGAGI. The CDR3 has 13 residues. The sample here was peripheral blood, taken on day 0 of AZD1222 vaccination. The TCR comes from an adult in good health. This chain connects TRBV6-5 to TRBJ1-1; 8 bases are shared with TRBD1. CDR3 nucleotides: TGTGCCAGCGGGACAGGTGGTAGCACTGAAGCTTTCTTT. Protein product: CASGTGGSTEAFF.